These T cell receptor beta chains were read from a single sample in a study of vaccination and CD4 T cells after COVID-19. Which antigens these TCRs recognize remains unknown. MiXCR was run by TCRdb on the PCR reads, yielding one entry per CDR3 protein. This sample yields more than 20,000 distinct CDR3 sequences, of which about 33% are seen a single time; about 10% belongs to the top ten. The starting material was CD4+ T cells from blood, cultured in vitro, obtained about 7 months after SARS-CoV-2 vaccination. The receptor set was obtained from a human donor who had recovered from COVID-19. Both conserved end residues are part of each CDR3. The D gene is left open where the match is weak. Some rows mark clone size as missing; the rest say once, few, many or name a class of expanded clone.

>NA|TRBJ2-7|few|TRBV15
TGTGCCACCAGCAGACAGGGCTCCTACGAGCAGTACTTC
CATSRQGSYEQYF
>NA|TRBJ1-2|few|TRBV7-8
TGTGCCAGCAGCTTATCACACAGGATCTATGGCTACACCTTC
CASSLSHRIYGYTF
>TRBD1|TRBJ1-5|NA|TRBV7-2
TGTGCCAGCAGCTTAGAGGGGACAGGGAGGGTGCCCCAGCATTTT
CASSLEGTGRVPQHF
>NA|TRBJ1-5|few|TRBV6-1
TGTGCCAGCAGTACCCTGAATAGCAATCAGCCCCAGCATTTT
CASSTLNSNQPQHF
>NA|TRBJ1-1|NA|TRBV19
TGTGCCAGTAGTATCGCCTCGGCAGGTAGGAACGCTGAAGCTTTCTTT
CASSIASAGRNAEAFF
>NA|TRBJ2-3|NA|TRBV2
TGTGCCAGCAGTTACACAGATACGCAGTATTTT
CASSYTDTQYF
>NA|TRBJ2-7|NA|TRBV18
TGTGCCAGCTCACCACCGCTGGACATGTATAGCTCCTACGAGCAGTACTTC
CASSPPLDMYSSYEQYF
>NA|TRBJ2-3|NA|TRBV20-1
TGCAGTGCTCGGGCCGGGACTGACCTCACAGATACGCAGTATTTT
CSARAGTDLTDTQYF
>NA|TRBJ2-3|NA|TRBV20-1
TGCAGTGCCCTCGATCGGACAGATACGCAGTATTTT
CSALDRTDTQYF
>NA|TRBJ1-6|NA|TRBV5-4
TGTGCCAGCAGCTTAGGTAGCGGCTCAATTAATAATTCACCCCTCCACTTT
CASSLGSGSINNSPLHF
>NA|TRBJ1-1|few|TRBV20-1
TGCAGTGCGACTTACAGGGCCGCGAACACTGAAGCTTTCTTT
CSATYRAANTEAFF
>TRBD1|TRBJ2-3|few|TRBV7-9
TGTGCCAGCAGCCTCTACCGGACAGGGAGTACAGATACGCAGTATTTT
CASSLYRTGSTDTQYF
>NA|TRBJ2-7|NA|TRBV19
TGTGCCAGTAGTATCGAGGGTGGATACGAGCAGTACTTC
CASSIEGGYEQYF
>TRBD1|TRBJ1-5|few|TRBV19
TGTGCCAGTAGGGACAGGACCAATCAGCCCCAGCATTTT
CASRDRTNQPQHF
>TRBD2|TRBJ2-3|NA|TRBV4-3
TGCGCCAGCAGCCAAGAAGCCCCCGGGAGGGGGGAGACAGATACGCAGTATTTT
CASSQEAPGRGETDTQYF
>NA|TRBJ1-5|NA|TRBV10-1
TGCGCCAGCAGTGAGTCGAAGAAAGAGGATAGCAATCAGCCCCAGCATTTT
CASSESKKEDSNQPQHF
>TRBD1|TRBJ2-3|NA|TRBV20-1
TGCAGTGGGGGACAGGGGGTGGACACAGATACGCAGTATTTT
CSGGQGVDTDTQYF
>TRBD2|TRBJ2-7|NA|TRBV20-1
TGCAGTGCCGGTAGGACTAGCGATAGCTACGAGCAGTACTTC
CSAGRTSDSYEQYF